Listed here are 14 T cell receptor beta chains from one sample, sequenced in a study of spatial heterogeneity in lung cancer. Whole-study results and caveats: Within tumors, counts of expanded alpha and beta TCRs tracked tumor mutation counts.

TCRdb fed the 5' RACE reads into MiXCR, producing one record per CDR3 protein. This sample has under 1,500 distinct CDR3 sequences; about 15% occur once, and the top ten carry 30% to 35%. The antigens these receptors bind are not known. The sample's time point: sample taken at primary tumor resection. This sample comprised lung tumor tissue, obtained at surgery. The receptors here all came from a male donor with early-stage non-small cell lung cancer.

The sample holds many counts of this clonotype. This beta chain is a stray read from a library made for alpha chains; its abundance is not meaningful. The rearrangement uses TRBV13 and TRBJ2-1; D gene unclear. Trimming took off 8 bases at V and 7 bases at J, with 6 bases between the two ends. This CDR3 contains 10 residues. Per germline, CDR1 PRHDT and CDR2 FYEKMQ (reference sequence). As DNA, the CDR3 is TGTGCCAGCGGTAGGAATGAGCAGTTCTTC. Its translation: CASGRNEQFF. The full variable domain, with the rest looked up from reference TRBV13 and TRBJ2-1, is AAGVIQSPRHLIKEKRETATLKCYPIPRHDTVYWYQQGPGQDPQFLISFYEKMQSDKGSIPDRFSAQQFSDYHSELNMSSLELGDSALYFCASGRNEQFFGPGTRLTVL.

This clonotype was seen many times. This beta chain represents an off-target read in a library built for alpha chains; its size is of limited meaning. The chain has TRBV10-3 and TRBJ2-3, with 10 bases lining up with TRBD2. Looked up from germline, CDR1 is ENHRY and CDR2 is SYGVKD. There are 17 residues in the CDR3. Trimming cost V 2 bases and J 0 bases; bases outside gene matches: 5. DNA of the CDR3: TGTGCCATCAGTGAGAGAACGACTAGCGGGAGCACAGATACGCAGTATTTT. Amino acid sequence: CAISERTTSGSTDTQYF.

This clonotype is categorized as medium-sized. For a library built for alpha chains, this beta chain is a stray read; little rests on its size. V usage is TRBV12-5 and J usage is TRBJ2-4; D unresolved. Germline CDR1 reads LGHNT; CDR2 reads FRNRAP. This CDR3 region has 13 residues. The V gene lost 8 bases and the J gene lost 4 bases, with 12 bases spanning the gap. The CDR3 bases are TGTGCTAGTACATCCTCAAATAAAAACATTCAGTACTTC. Translation: CASTSSNKNIQYF.

Judged by abundance, this clonotype is medium-sized. This beta chain appears as a stray read in a library generated for alpha chains; its size is not informative. V usage is TRBV2 and J usage is TRBJ2-5; 10 bases map to TRBD1. The CDR3 is made up of 19 amino acids. The V gene end was trimmed by 6 bases and the J gene end by 7 bases; junction bases not matched to a gene: 23. The germline gives CDR1 SNHLY, CDR2 FYNNEI. The DNA for the CDR3 is TGTGCCAGCAGGGGGATTCGACAGGGGGCGGACTCAACGACCGGGACCCAGTACTTC. It encodes CASRGIRQGADSTTGTQYF.

This clonotype was seen a single time. This beta chain represents an off-target read in a library built for alpha chains; its size is of limited meaning. The CDR3 DNA is TGCGCCAGCAGCCCGGGGACTAGCGGTCACAATGAGCAGTTCTTC. Its translation is CASSPGTSGHNEQFF. The chain has TRBV4-3 and TRBJ2-1; 11 nucleotides align to TRBD2. Trimming removed 4 bases from V and 5 bases from J; junction bases left unmatched: 4. Germline CDR1 and CDR2: LGHNA and YSLEER. The CDR3 consists of 15 residues.

This clonotype is medium-sized within its sample. This beta chain is off target for a library built for alpha chains, so its abundance means little. V usage is TRBV14 and J usage is TRBJ1-3; D unclear. There are 13 residues in the CDR3. CDR1 and CDR2 (germline): SGHDN, FVKESK. V shed 4 bases and J shed 3 bases, with 7 bases lying between them. The CDR3 region is CASSREVGNTIYF. DNA of the CDR3: TGTGCCAGCAGCCGAGAAGTTGGAAACACCATATATTTT.

This clonotype counts as medium-sized. Since the library was made to target alpha chains, this beta chain is a stray read and its abundance is not meaningful. CDR3 protein: CASTRGKGMTTYEQYF. In DNA form, the CDR3 reads TGTGCCAGCACCCGGGGCAAGGGGATGACTACCTACGAGCAGTACTTC. This sequence joins TRBV6-5 and TRBJ2-7; D possibly matches TRBD1 or TRBD2 (5 bases each). Germline-derived CDR1 and CDR2 are MNHEY and SVGAGI. The CDR3 has 16 residues. V dropped 7 bases and J dropped 2 bases, with 21 bases sitting between them.

This clonotype was counted many times. In a library made to pick up alpha chains, this beta chain is a stray read with a size that means little. The chain combines TRBV9 with TRBJ2-7; 9 bases match TRBD1. The germline V gene has CDR1 SGDLS and CDR2 YYNGEE. This CDR3 contains 13 residues. Germline trimming cut 3 bases from V and 2 bases from J; bases unmatched to any gene: 0. Here the CDR3 reads CASSGQGAYEQYF. CDR3 nucleotides: TGTGCCAGCAGCGGACAGGGGGCCTACGAGCAGTACTTC.

This clonotype is classed as medium-sized. This beta chain is a stray read from a library made for alpha chains; its abundance is not meaningful. This rearrangement joins TRBV6-2 or TRBV6-3 to TRBJ2-5; D not resolved. The CDR3 length is 11 residues. V lost 5 bases to trimming and J lost 5 bases, with 6 bases between them. Looked up from germline, CDR1 is MNHEY and CDR2 is SVGEGT. CDR3 DNA: TGTGCCAGCAGTGGTAGGGAGACCCAGTACTTC. It yields the protein CASSGRETQYF.

This clonotype is deemed medium-sized. This beta chain is an off-target read within a library intended for alpha chains, so its frequency means little. The chain couples TRBV7-2 to TRBJ2-1, with 8 nucleotides matching TRBD2. Germline loops: CDR1 SGHTA, CDR2 FQGNSA. This CDR3 contains 15 residues. The trim removed 3 bases at V and 7 bases at J, leaving 8 bases unmatched. The CDR3 bases are TGTGCCAGCAGCTTTGCGGTAGCGGGGTCTAATGAGCAGTTCTTC. Amino acid sequence: CASSFAVAGSNEQFF.

A word on this clonotype: The library was designed around alpha chains, so this beta chain is a stray read whose abundance carries little weight. The V and J genes are TRBV5-1 and TRBJ2-7, with D perhaps TRBD1 (6 bases). Germline assignment: CDR1 SGHRS and CDR2 YFSETQ. V lost 0 bases and J lost 0, with 7 bases in between. The CDR3 is 14 residues long. The CDR3: CASSLVDSSYEQYF. The CDR3 DNA sequence: TGCGCCAGCAGCTTGGTGGACAGCTCCTACGAGCAGTACTTC. Combining the CDR3 with reference TRBV5-1 and TRBJ2-7 gives the whole variable domain KAGVTQTPRYLIKTRGQQVTLSCSPISGHRSVSWYQQTPGQGLQFLFEYFSETQRNKGNFPGRFSGRQFSNSRSEMNVSTLELGDSALYLCASSLVDSSYEQYFGPGTRLTVT.

By share, this clonotype ranks as medium-sized (0.01 to 0.1%). This beta chain was picked up by a library intended for alpha chains and is off target, so its count carries little meaning. The rearrangement joins TRBV7-2 to TRBJ2-2; 7 positions match TRBD2. After removal of 8 bases from V and 1 base from J, the junction contained 4 bases not matched to a gene. Germline V lookup: CDR1 SGHTA, CDR2 FQGNSA. This CDR3 spans 14 amino acids. CDR3 protein: CASLPGGNTGELFF. CDR3 sequence (DNA): TGTGCCAGCCTACCGGGGGGGAACACCGGGGAGCTGTTTTTT.

By share of the sample, this clonotype is large. The size of this beta chain means little, since it is a stray read in a library made for alpha chains. The chain recombines TRBV5-1 with TRBJ1-1; the D gene is possibly TRBD1 (6 bases). V lost 8 bases to trimming and J lost 0 bases, with 11 bases between them. Germline values: CDR1 SGHRS, CDR2 YFSETQ. The CDR3 is made up of 13 amino acids. Here the CDR3 reads CASRGDMNTEAFF. The CDR3 DNA is TGCGCCAGTAGAGGGGACATGAACACTGAAGCTTTCTTT.

This clonotype is medium-sized. With the library built for alpha chains, this beta chain is off target and its frequency is not meaningful. V is TRBV4-1 and J is TRBJ2-3, with 7 bases aligning to TRBD2. The CDR3 is 14 residues long. With V trimmed by 2 bases and J by 6 bases, 5 bases remained unmatched. Germline V gene data show CDR1 as MGHRA and CDR2 as YSYEKL. The CDR3 sequence: CASSQQTSRDTQYF. The CDR3, as DNA: TGCGCCAGCAGCCAACAGACTAGCCGGGATACGCAGTATTTT.